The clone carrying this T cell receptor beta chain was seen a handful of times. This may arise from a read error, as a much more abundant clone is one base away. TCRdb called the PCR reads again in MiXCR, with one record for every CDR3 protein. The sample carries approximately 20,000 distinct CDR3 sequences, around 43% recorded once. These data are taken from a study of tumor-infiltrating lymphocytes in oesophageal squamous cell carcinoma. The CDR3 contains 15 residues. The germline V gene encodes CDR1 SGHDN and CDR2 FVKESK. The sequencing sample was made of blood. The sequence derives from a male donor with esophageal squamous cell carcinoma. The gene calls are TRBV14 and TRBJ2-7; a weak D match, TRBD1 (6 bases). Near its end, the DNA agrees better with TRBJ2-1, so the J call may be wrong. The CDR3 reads CASSSTQGSPYEQFF. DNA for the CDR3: TGTGCCAGCAGCAGCACTCAGGGGTCCCCCTACGAGCAGTTCTTC.